This T cell receptor (delta chain) was identified during a study of γδ T cells in repeated Plasmodium falciparum infection. Study-wide points: Over time and infection, Vgamma9/Vdelta2+ repertoires remained highly stable and polyclonal. In Vdelta2-negative, largely Vdelta1+, gammadelta repertoires, repeated controlled infections appeared to drive clonal selection waves.

V lost 1 base and J lost 5; bases outside the gene matches: 7. CDR3 length: 18 amino acids. Germline CDR1 GEAIGNYY, CDR2 EKD. Flow sorting of PBMC yielded separate Vgamma9/Vdelta2+ and Vdelta2-negative gammadelta T cell populations for bulk repertoire analysis. TCRdb re-analyzed the multiplex PCR reads via CATT. The sample includes tens of thousands of delta-chain clones, roughly 2% of them seen just once. Comments on this clone: Its target is not known.

This clonotype originated in a pool of human donors (malaria-infected and uninfected, not separated). The J gene is TRDJ3, the V gene TRDV2, with 10 positions matching TRDD3. TCRdb carries no J gene annotation; the J gene was assigned here by matching the DNA with germline. Sequencing input: gamma-delta T cells from blood. CDR3 amino acids: CACDTLLGDRRDTRQMFF. The CDR3 DNA sequence: TGTGCCTGTGACACTTTACTGGGGGATCGGCGGGACACCCGACAGATGTTTTTC.